The source of this T cell receptor beta chain is a study of CD8 T cells in Susac syndrome (dated by TCRdb to 2018 to 2020). About the study as a whole: Of the Susac syndrome patients who were sequenced, six had clinically active disease and roughly 8 were in clinical remission. Repertoire sequencing was used to test whether CD8+ T cell activation and differentiation in Susac syndrome was antigen driven. At blood withdrawal, Susac syndrome patients were either therapy-naive, taking corticosteroids (in some cases with IVIg as well), or taking IVIg alone.

Peripheral blood CD8+ and CD4+ T cells from healthy donors, Susac syndrome patients and multiple sclerosis patients were profiled using high-throughput TCR beta sequencing. Susac syndrome patients met recently defined diagnostic criteria for definite or probable disease. Bulk CD8+ and CD4+ T cells were purified by magnetic negative isolation, whereas CD8+ TEMRA cells were enriched by FACS. Blood was drawn into EDTA tubes, processed within 24 hours, and PBMCs were isolated by density gradient centrifugation. PBMCs intended for TCR sequencing were frozen in liquid nitrogen and were later thawed in a 37 degrees C water bath. Purity of sorted or isolated CD4+, CD8+ and CD8+ TEMRA cells was at least 90%. RNA was extracted with the RNeasy kit and 0.5 to 1 ug was reverse transcribed using random hexamers. TCR beta CDR3 regions were amplified with the immunoSEQ multiplex PCR assay covering 54 Vbeta and 13 Jbeta segments. PCR amplification bias was corrected by using a synthetic template baseline for primer optimization and computational correction. Per the source publication's procedure: Reads were annotated to V, D and J genes per IMGT and analyzed with immunoSEQ Analyzer, keeping only productive sequences. Clonality was computed as one minus Shannon entropy normalized by log2 of the number of productive unique sequences. For each patient and control, public and private clones were evaluated within the 100 most prevalent clones. Clones were defined as Susac-specific when absent from the healthy and MS cohorts, from about 1,100 published viral clones and from other ImmuneACCESS disease sequences. TCRdb trimmed public reads at Q25 via fastp, called clones via MiXCR and kept in-frame beta chains. Rows with one shared CDR3 protein collapse into an entry with the most common genes and DNA. The V and J calls, along with clone size, are taken from TCRdb and not from the paper's own processing. Present in this sample are under 95,000 distinct CDR3 sequences, 85% to 95% of which were seen just once. The biggest ten clones account for about 0.3% of the sample.

This clonotype was counted a few times. The antigen this receptor binds is unknown. Per-base qualities were not stored, and no clone one base away is much larger. What the authors observed across the whole study: In the CD4+ T cell repertoire of Susac syndrome patients, clonal expansion was not detected. The study acknowledged that relatively few individuals were included in the TCR sequencing and HLA analysis.

Sequenced sample: CD4+ T cells from PBMCs. This clonotype was obtained from a human donor with Susac syndrome.

CDR3 loop: CASSPTGGSYNEQFF. The DNA is as follows: TGTGCCAGCTCACCAACAGGGGGCTCCTACAATGAGCAGTTCTTC. The chain uses TRBV18 and TRBJ2-1; the central 8 bases match TRBD1. The CDR3 numbers 15 residues from cysteine through phenylalanine. The kept DNA is CDR3 alone, 45 bases in frame from the first base. The germline V gene specifies KGHSH as CDR1 and LQKENI as CDR2. V has 2 bases trimmed and J has 0 bases trimmed; junction bases matching no gene number 0. Here the CDR3 is joined to the reference TRBV18 and TRBJ2-1 genes, and the full variable domain is: NAGVMQNPRHLVRRRGQEARLRCSPMKGHSHVYWYRQLPEEGLKFMVYLQKENIIDESGMPKERFSAEFPKEGPSILRIQQVVRGDSAAYFCASSPTGGSYNEQFFGPGTRLTVL.